This record concerns one TCR beta chain sequence. Its antigen remains unknown. There are 15 residues in the CDR3. The germline V and J ends were trimmed by 6 bases and 6 bases, with 17 bases remaining between them. One entry per CDR3 protein, called by TCRdb with MiXCR from the reads. The table records about 700,000 distinct CDR3 sequences, around 32% of them present only once. This specimen comes from a study of T cell repertoires in cytomegalovirus infection. The chain is built from TRBV12-3 or TRBV12-4 and TRBJ2-2, with D tentatively TRBD2 (6 bases). This receptor was identified in a human donor in good health (CMV status not recorded). Some clones in this sample may be carry-over from other donors' samples. Sequencing was performed on cultured PBMCs, taken from culture after CMV antigen stimulation. CDR3 DNA: TGTGCCAGCAGGGGACTTAGTAGCCTCCCCGGGGAGCTGTTTTTT. Protein product: CASRGLSSLPGELFF.